This T cell receptor (beta chain) was observed in a study of cytomegalovirus exposure and HLA in healthy donors. Study findings and constraints: Some V segments could not be told apart, so they were left out, TRBV6-2 and TRBV6-3 among them.

Germline assignment: CDR1 MNHEY and CDR2 SVGAGI. The ends were cut back, 2 bases at V and 8 bases at J, with 12 bases in the middle. The CDR3 has 13 amino acids. As to this clone: The antigen is not known.

The PCR contained 60 Vbeta and 13 Jbeta primers. Original methodology: The authors later counted about 80 million unique TCR beta chains, some 12 million of them shared. The table came from immunoSEQ multiplex PCR; TCRdb's copy has only in-frame clones and leaves some out. V and J calls and clone size are given by that table; D and trimming were obtained from the DNA. The sample comprises about 130,000 clones, about 73% of which are singletons, and around 2.6% rests with the top ten. The rearrangement uses TRBV6-5 and TRBJ1-2, with D possibly TRBD1 on 5 matching bases. Input material: PBMCs. This clonotype was sampled from a human donor in good health. CDR3 sequence: CASSYTTQEGYTF. The CDR3 DNA is TGTGCCAGCAGTTACACGACACAGGAGGGCTACACCTTC.